This T cell receptor beta chain is drawn from a study of T cell repertoires in cytomegalovirus infection. Whole-study context: Recently identified HLA-C-restricted CMV epitopes were used, and well-studied HLA-B-restricted CMV epitopes were used as well. Matching HLA type and CMV infection were both indicated by public TCR beta signatures.

This CDR3 has 17 amino acids. V was pared by 1 base and J by 5 bases, with 8 bases of the junction left unmatched. Germline V gene sequence: CDR1 SGHVS, CDR2 FQNEAQ. TCRdb re-called the reads with MiXCR, one entry per CDR3 protein. The table includes about 700,000 distinct CDR3 sequences, roughly a third detected once. Study outcomes and limitations: Of the TCR beta families, the public ones yielded a cumulative frequency that identified carriers of CMV plus the relevant HLA. The study found HLA-C-restricted CMV-specific TCR beta clonotypes dominating the ex vivo response.

This clonotype was counted at least ten times. Antigen unknown. This specimen was cultured PBMCs, taken from culture after CMV antigen stimulation. This clonotype was sampled from a human donor in good health (CMV status not recorded). Some clones in this sample may be carry-over from other donors' samples. This chain joins TRBV7-8 and TRBJ2-5, with 12 bases aligning to TRBD2. CDR3 DNA sequence: TGTGCCAGCAGCTTAGAATCTAGCGGGGGGGCCTATGAGACCCAGTACTTC. This sequence encodes CASSLESSGGAYETQYF.